This T cell receptor beta chain was observed in a study of blood T cell repertoires in COVID-19. Overall study: Collection of acute and convalescent COVID-19 samples took place in the United States, Italy and Spain. T cells, B-cell-depleted T cells, or PBMCs supplied cDNA or gDNA.

Under the authors' procedure: Scientists estimated how many nucleated cells there were by amplifying reference gene primers. The data were produced by immunoSEQ multiplex PCR, yet TCRdb's version contains in-frame clones alone and is incomplete. The DNA gave D and trimming, while V, J and clone size come from that table. The sample includes roughly 430,000 clones, roughly 90% of them seen just once. The CDR3 length is 15 residues. CDR1 and CDR2 from the germline V gene are MNHEY and SMNVEV (reference sequence). The J segment lost 8 bases and the V segment lost 3 bases, leaving 12 bases of the junction unmatched. All exposed participants met a person with COVID-19 within 2 weeks before entering the study.

The rearrangement uses TRBV27 and TRBJ1-1, with TRBD1 matching 7 bases. The sequence was collected from a woman under 30 who had been exposed to COVID-19. Sequencing used PBMCs or T cells enriched from blood (not recorded which). Here the CDR3 DNA reads TGTGCCAGCAGTTTGAGGGTCACCCGACAGGGAGAAGCTTTCTTT. Translating gives CASSLRVTRQGEAFF.